This T cell receptor beta chain was obtained from a study of response to subunit inactivated influenza vaccine. Each CDR3 protein is one row after TCRdb ran MiXCR on the RT-PCR reads. The sample includes roughly 290,000 distinct CDR3 sequences, around a fifth seen only once; the top ten take roughly 10%. CDR1 and CDR2 from the germline V gene are SQVTM and ANQGSEA. The V gene lost 3 bases and the J gene lost 9 bases, with 12 bases spanning the gap. The CDR3 totals 12 residues. As to this clonotype: Its antigen is unidentified.

Study-level points and caveats: Authors suggested few new T cells are recruited by each seasonal influenza vaccination.

Specimen: PBMCs from blood, collected 21 months after vaccination. V usage is TRBV29-1 and J usage is TRBJ2-4, with D uncertain. This clonotype originated in a man aged 50 to 69 who received an inactivated influenza vaccine. The CDR3 coding sequence is TGCAGCGTTGATAACCCGAGTGGCATTCAGTACTTC. Its protein product is CSVDNPSGIQYF.